These T cell receptor beta chains were read from a single sample in a study of post-analysis software for immune sequencing data. TCRdb recomputed calls from the PCR reads with MiXCR, one row per CDR3 protein. The table lists more than 450,000 distinct CDR3 sequences, about 44% of them singletons. The sample taken for sequencing was blood. Receptors originate from a girl aged 10 to 17 with multiple sclerosis. Each CDR3 is given with its conserved first and last residue. D genes are given only for firm matches. Clone size is not always given. Where it is, it says once, few, many or a class for expanded clones.

V: TRBV21-1
size: once
D: NA
J: TRBJ1-2
DNA: TGTGCCAGCGGCATCAAGGGAGGGGCAGGGGAGAACGTTAACTATGGCTACACCTTC
CDR3: CASGIKGGAGENVNYGYTF

V: TRBV7-6
size: NA
D: NA
J: TRBJ2-1
DNA: TGTGCCAGCAGCTTAGAGACAGAAGCCTACAATGAGCAGTTCTTC
CDR3: CASSLETEAYNEQFF

V: TRBV5-6
size: NA
D: NA
J: TRBJ2-3
DNA: TGTGCCAGCAGCTTCCCGGGGGAGCGGACAGATACGCAGTATTTT
CDR3: CASSFPGERTDTQYF

V: TRBV6-1
size: NA
D: NA
J: TRBJ1-5
DNA: TGTGCCAGCAGTGAAGCAAGGGAATGGTATCAGCCCCAGCATTTT
CDR3: CASSEAREWYQPQHF

V: TRBV20-1
size: NA
D: TRBD2
J: TRBJ2-3
DNA: TGCAGTGCTAGCCTAGCGGGAGCCCTTACGCAGTATTTT
CDR3: CSASLAGALTQYF

V: TRBV5-1
size: NA
D: NA
J: TRBJ2-1
DNA: TGCGCCAGCAGCTTGGCCGCAGAATGGTACAATGAGCAGTTCTTC
CDR3: CASSLAAEWYNEQFF

V: TRBV7-9
size: NA
D: NA
J: TRBJ2-7
DNA: TGTGCCAGCAGCTTAGCGGAGCAGGCCTACGCGCAGTACTTC
CDR3: CASSLAEQAYAQYF

V: TRBV5-1
size: NA
D: NA
J: TRBJ2-1
DNA: TGCGCCAGCAGCTTGGCCATAAGGGGAAGATCCTACAATGAGCAGTTCTTC
CDR3: CASSLAIRGRSYNEQFF

V: TRBV5-1
size: NA
D: NA
J: TRBJ2-3
DNA: TGCGCCAGCAGCTTCAGACAGGCCTGGGGCACAGATACGCAGTATTTT
CDR3: CASSFRQAWGTDTQYF

V: TRBV10-3
size: NA
D: TRBD2
J: TRBJ2-3
DNA: TGTGCCATCAGTGACGACCGGAGGAGCGGGGGGGCCGATACGCAGTATTTT
CDR3: CAISDDRRSGGADTQYF

V: TRBV7-2
size: NA
D: NA
J: TRBJ2-1
DNA: TGTGCCAGCAGCCGACTAACATACAATGAGCAGTTCTTC
CDR3: CASSRLTYNEQFF

V: TRBV7-9
size: NA
D: NA
J: TRBJ2-1
DNA: TGTGCCAGCAGCGCAAGGCGGGGCAGCTCCTACAATGAGCAGTTCTTC
CDR3: CASSARRGSSYNEQFF

V: TRBV29-1
size: NA
D: NA
J: TRBJ1-2
DNA: TGCTGCGTTGAATATAGGGGGAGCGACTATGGCTACACCTTC
CDR3: CCVEYRGSDYGYTF

V: TRBV4-1
size: NA
D: NA
J: TRBJ2-3
DNA: TGCGCCAGCAGCCAGCCTGGATCGGGTGTGTCGCAGTATTTT
CDR3: CASSQPGSGVSQYF

V: TRBV12-3/TRBV12-4
size: NA
D: NA
J: TRBJ2-1
DNA: TGTGCCAGCAGACAGGCTCCCTACAATGAGCAGTTCTTC
CDR3: CASRQAPYNEQFF

V: TRBV20-1
size: NA
D: NA
J: TRBJ1-5
DNA: TGCAGTGCCCAACTTCCTGGACGCATCAATCAGCCCCAGCATTTT
CDR3: CSAQLPGRINQPQHF

V: TRBV30
size: NA
D: TRBD1
J: TRBJ2-1
DNA: TGTGCCTGGAGTGCGGACAGGTATTCTAGCTCCTACAATGAGCAGTTCTTC
CDR3: CAWSADRYSSSYNEQFF

V: TRBV7-2
size: few
D: NA
J: TRBJ2-7
DNA: TGTGCCAGCAGCTTGCTACCACAAGGGGCTTACTACGAGCAGTACTTC
CDR3: CASSLLPQGAYYEQYF

V: TRBV20-1
size: once
D: TRBD1
J: TRBJ1-6
DNA: TGCAGTGCTAGACCACAGGGGTCCTATAACTCACCCCTCCACTTT
CDR3: CSARPQGSYNSPLHF

V: TRBV5-1
size: once
D: TRBD2
J: TRBJ2-1
DNA: TGCGCCAGCGGCGCCGCTAGCGGCAACTCCTACAATGAGCAGTTCTTC
CDR3: CASGAASGNSYNEQFF

V: TRBV5-1
size: few
D: TRBD1
J: TRBJ2-1
DNA: TGCGCCAGCAGCTTGCAGGGACAGGAGGCCCGGGAGCAGTTCTTC
CDR3: CASSLQGQEAREQFF

V: TRBV6-5
size: NA
D: NA
J: TRBJ1-4
DNA: TGTGCCAGCACGACGACAGCAAATGAAAAACTGTTTTTT
CDR3: CASTTTANEKLFF

V: TRBV29-1
size: NA
D: NA
J: TRBJ1-2
DNA: TGCAGCGTGGGAGAGAGGCGCGGCTACACCTTC
CDR3: CSVGERRGYTF

V: TRBV4-1
size: few
D: NA
J: TRBJ2-1
DNA: TGCGCCAGCAGCCAAGATCTGGGGGAAACTCCTAGGGATGAGCAGTTCTTC
CDR3: CASSQDLGETPRDEQFF

V: TRBV4-2
size: many
D: TRBD1
J: TRBJ2-7
DNA: TGTGCCAGCAGCCAGGAGCGAAAACGGACAGGGGGGAACGAGCAGTACTTC
CDR3: CASSQERKRTGGNEQYF

V: TRBV6-5
size: NA
D: NA
J: TRBJ2-7
DNA: TGTGCCAGCAGTTATGAGGGAAGCTCCTACGAGCAGTACTTC
CDR3: CASSYEGSSYEQYF

V: TRBV5-1
size: few
D: TRBD1
J: TRBJ2-2
DNA: TGCGCCAGCAGCCAGGGACAGACCAACACCGGGGAGCTGTTTTTT
CDR3: CASSQGQTNTGELFF

V: TRBV5-1
size: NA
D: NA
J: TRBJ2-1
DNA: TGCGCCACCTCCGCGACAAGCTCCTACAATGAGCAGTTCTTC
CDR3: CATSATSSYNEQFF

V: TRBV4-2
size: NA
D: NA
J: TRBJ1-1
DNA: TGTGCCAGCAGCCCCCAAGGACAGAGAAGATCTGAAGCTTTCTTT
CDR3: CASSPQGQRRSEAFF

V: TRBV12-5
size: NA
D: NA
J: TRBJ2-7
DNA: TGTGCTAGTAGGGCCCCGGGGGCCTACGAGCAGTACTTC
CDR3: CASRAPGAYEQYF

V: TRBV9
size: NA
D: NA
J: TRBJ2-1
DNA: TGTGCCAGCAGCGTAGGTTCCCGGGATTACAATGAGCAGTTCTTC
CDR3: CASSVGSRDYNEQFF

V: TRBV12-3/TRBV12-4
size: few
D: NA
J: TRBJ2-3
DNA: TGTGCCAGCAGCGCCTTGGGTCGGACCGACACAGATACGCAGTATTTT
CDR3: CASSALGRTDTDTQYF

V: TRBV15
size: NA
D: NA
J: TRBJ1-1
DNA: TGTGCCACCAGCAGAGATAGATTAGCGCGGGAGGTGAACACTGAAGCTTTCTTT
CDR3: CATSRDRLAREVNTEAFF

V: TRBV10-3
size: NA
D: TRBD1
J: TRBJ1-5
DNA: TGTGCCCACAGGGGGTCGGGCAATCAGCCCCAGCATTTT
CDR3: CAHRGSGNQPQHF

V: TRBV9
size: NA
D: NA
J: TRBJ1-5
DNA: TGTGCCAGCAGCGTAGGGTTTAATCAGCCCCAGCATTTT
CDR3: CASSVGFNQPQHF

V: TRBV11-3
size: NA
D: NA
J: TRBJ2-1
DNA: TGTGCCAGCAGCCTGGAAACTGAGCAGTTCTTC
CDR3: CASSLETEQFF

V: TRBV5-1
size: few
D: NA
J: TRBJ2-5
DNA: TGCGCCAGCAGCTTGCCAGAGCACGCGGAGACCCAGTACTTC
CDR3: CASSLPEHAETQYF

V: TRBV3-1
size: NA
D: NA
J: TRBJ2-5
DNA: TGTGCCAGCAGCCCTTTTCTATGGGAGACCCAGTACTTC
CDR3: CASSPFLWETQYF

V: TRBV6-5
size: many
D: NA
J: TRBJ1-5
DNA: TGTGCCAGCAGTCCGGGGGGGAACAATCAGCCCCAGCATTTT
CDR3: CASSPGGNNQPQHF

V: TRBV7-9
size: few
D: TRBD2
J: TRBJ2-1
DNA: TGTGCCAGCAGCCAGGTGGATAGCGGGGTAAAAGATACGCAGTTCTTC
CDR3: CASSQVDSGVKDTQFF

V: TRBV5-1
size: NA
D: NA
J: TRBJ1-2
DNA: TGCGCCAGCAAAGCCGGAGACTGGACAGCCTATGGCTACACCTTC
CDR3: CASKAGDWTAYGYTF

V: TRBV7-2
size: few
D: TRBD1
J: TRBJ2-1
DNA: TGTGCCAGCAGCTTAAACAGGGGGTGGTCACATTACAATGAGCAGTTCTTC
CDR3: CASSLNRGWSHYNEQFF

V: TRBV5-1
size: NA
D: NA
J: TRBJ1-1
DNA: TGCGCCAGCAGCGAGGGACTGGGGGGCACTGAAGCTTTCTTT
CDR3: CASSEGLGGTEAFF

V: TRBV4-1
size: few
D: NA
J: TRBJ1-5
DNA: TGCGCCAGCAGCCATCTCACAGGACACAATCAGCCCCAGCATTTT
CDR3: CASSHLTGHNQPQHF

V: TRBV6-5
size: NA
D: NA
J: TRBJ2-7
DNA: TGTGCCAGCAGTTCCGGTCCCGAAACGACCGGGACACTATACGTCGGCGAGCAGTACTTC
CDR3: CASSSGPETTGTLYVGEQYF

V: TRBV19
size: NA
D: NA
J: TRBJ2-3
DNA: TGTGCCAGTACTAGCGTCGTTAGCACAGATACGCAGTATTTT
CDR3: CASTSVVSTDTQYF

V: TRBV10-3
size: NA
D: NA
J: TRBJ2-1
DNA: TGTGCCATCAGTGATCCGGGCATGACCCAAAACGGGGGCAATGAGCAGTTCTTC
CDR3: CAISDPGMTQNGGNEQFF

V: TRBV5-1
size: few
D: NA
J: TRBJ2-4
DNA: TGCGCCAGCAGCTTTGACGCACTGGGCCAGGACATTCAGTACTTC
CDR3: CASSFDALGQDIQYF

V: TRBV9
size: few
D: NA
J: TRBJ2-3
DNA: TGTGCCAGCAGCCCCTCCGGTCCGGGGTGGCCAGATACGCAGTATTTT
CDR3: CASSPSGPGWPDTQYF

V: TRBV7-9
size: NA
D: NA
J: TRBJ2-5
DNA: TGTGCCAGCAGAGCCCAGGGGGGCCAAGAGACCCAGTACTTC
CDR3: CASRAQGGQETQYF

V: TRBV9
size: NA
D: NA
J: TRBJ2-7
DNA: TGTGCCAGCAGCCCAAGTCTTCCGACATCGACCGAGCAGTACTTC
CDR3: CASSPSLPTSTEQYF

V: TRBV15
size: NA
D: NA
J: TRBJ2-5
DNA: TGTGCCACCAGCAGAGAGGTTCGGAAGACCCAGTACTTC
CDR3: CATSREVRKTQYF

V: TRBV20-1
size: NA
D: NA
J: TRBJ1-1
DNA: TGCAGTGCTAGACAGGGAGGACCGAACACTGAAGCTTTCTTT
CDR3: CSARQGGPNTEAFF

V: TRBV12-3/TRBV12-4
size: medium-sized
D: TRBD2
J: TRBJ2-1
DNA: TGTGCCAGCAGTTTAGTAGCGGGGGGCCGTGAGGAGCAGTTCTTC
CDR3: CASSLVAGGREEQFF

V: TRBV5-1
size: NA
D: NA
J: TRBJ2-6
DNA: TGCGCCAGCAGCTTGGCCGGGAGTCGGGCCTACTTTGGGGCCAACGTCCTGACTTTC
CDR3: CASSLAGSRAYFGANVLTF

V: TRBV12-3/TRBV12-4
size: many
D: TRBD2
J: TRBJ2-1
DNA: TGTGCCAGCAGTCGGACTAGAATGTACAATGAGCAGTTCTTC
CDR3: CASSRTRMYNEQFF

V: TRBV5-1
size: many
D: NA
J: TRBJ2-3
DNA: TGCGCCAGCAGCTCAGGGTTCACAGATACGCAGTATTTT
CDR3: CASSSGFTDTQYF

V: TRBV5-1
size: few
D: TRBD1
J: TRBJ2-1
DNA: TGCGCCAGCAGCTTGGGACAGGGGGCCCACAATGAGCAGTTCTTC
CDR3: CASSLGQGAHNEQFF

V: TRBV7-2
size: NA
D: NA
J: TRBJ2-7
DNA: TGTGCCAGCAGCTTCGCCCTAGGCGGTAGGAGGGTAGGAATTACCTACGAGCAGTACTTC
CDR3: CASSFALGGRRVGITYEQYF

V: TRBV5-1
size: NA
D: TRBD1
J: TRBJ1-4
DNA: TGCGCCAGCAGTCTTGGCCGGACAGGGGCTTCAACTAATGAAAAACTGTTTTTT
CDR3: CASSLGRTGASTNEKLFF